This paragraph reports one T cell receptor (beta chain). Antigen: not known. The protocol attached unique molecular identifiers to individual cDNA molecules. TCRdb recomputed calls from the 5' RACE reads with MiXCR, one row per CDR3 protein. The sample yields roughly 32,000 distinct CDR3 sequences, 9% seen once. These data belong to a study of early T cells in non-severe SARS-CoV-2 infection. The wider study: Sequencing targeted bulk RNA from unsorted whole blood, leaving chains unpaired. Broader study findings: Anti-spike CD8 responses were favored in VDJdb matching, and private and CD4 specificities were missed.

Per germline, CDR1 SGHTS and CDR2 YDEGEE. The V gene lost 3 bases and the J gene lost 2 bases, with 9 bases spanning the gap. The CDR3 totals 13 residues. Sequenced: whole blood. The chain uses TRBV5-8 and TRBJ2-7; D not certain. The receptor's source is an adult who was a healthcare worker with PCR-confirmed SARS-CoV-2 infection or an uninfected control (not recorded which). CDR3: CASSSDKTYEQYF. The CDR3 DNA follows: TGTGCCAGCAGCTCCGATAAGACCTACGAGCAGTACTTC.